Below are 9 T cell receptor beta chains sequenced from a single sample in a study of T cells after yellow fever vaccination. Each CDR3 protein is one row after TCRdb ran MiXCR on the 5' RACE reads. The data contain about 250,000 distinct CDR3 sequences, 3.6% of them singletons. The sequencing used PBMCs, collected 15 days after the yellow fever booster vaccination. These receptors were taken from a man aged 18 to 30 who received the YFV17D yellow fever vaccine.

In its sample, this clonotype was seen many times. The chain links TRBV3-1 to TRBJ2-5, with 8 bases fitting TRBD2. The length of the CDR3 is 17 residues. V was clipped by 0 bases and J by 0 bases; unmatched bases: 6. Germline assignment: CDR1 LGHDT and CDR2 YNNKEL (reference sequence). CDR3 loop: CASSQDHEAGDQETQYF. Written as DNA, the CDR3 is TGTGCCAGCAGCCAAGATCACGAAGCGGGGGACCAAGAGACCCAGTACTTC.

This clonotype was observed at least ten times. The V and J genes are TRBV3-1 and TRBJ1-4; D is unclear. The germline V gene encodes CDR1 LGHDT and CDR2 YNNKEL (reference sequence). V dropped 0 bases and J dropped 3 bases, with 14 bases sitting between them. The CDR3 runs to 17 residues. The CDR3 is CASSQDVSAGANEKLFF. In nucleotides, the CDR3 is TGTGCCAGCAGCCAAGACGTTTCCGCCGGGGCTAATGAAAAACTGTTTTTT.

At least ten counts were recorded for this clonotype. The chain couples TRBV5-1 to TRBJ1-2; 8 bases map to TRBD1. The ends lost 4 bases at V and 6 bases at J; junction bases unmatched: 8. The CDR3 sequence is 14 residues long. CDR1 and CDR2 from the germline V gene are SGHRS and YFSETQ. Here the CDR3 DNA reads TGCGCCAGCAGCCTGGGGGCAGGGGGCGATGGCTACACCTTC. Protein: CASSLGAGGDGYTF.

This clonotype was found many times. The chain carries TRBV7-2 and TRBJ2-1; 11 bases match TRBD2. There are 20 residues in the CDR3. Germline lookup yields CDR1 SGHTA and CDR2 FQGNSA. The trim removed 4 bases at V and 7 bases at J, leaving 21 bases unmatched. The CDR3 DNA sequence: TGTGCCAGCAGCTCAACCGGGACTAGCGGTATCAAAATAACTGGGAATGAGCAGTTCTTC. This translates into CASSSTGTSGIKITGNEQFF.

This clonotype was seen repeatedly, ten times or more. The chain uses TRBV12-3 or TRBV12-4 and TRBJ2-7; tentatively, D is TRBD2 (6 bases). V gave up 5 bases and J gave up 3 bases, with 14 bases separating them. CDR3 length equals 14 residues. Here the CDR3 DNA reads TGTGCCAGCAGTAAGGGACTCCTAGACTACGAGCAGTACTTC. Translation gives CASSKGLLDYEQYF.

This clonotype was observed at least ten times. This chain joins TRBV7-3 and TRBJ2-3, with TRBD2 identical over 15 bases. V shed 2 bases, J shed 5 bases, and the junction held 5 bases outside the gene matches. The CDR3 loop spans 17 amino acids. The germline CDR1 and CDR2 sequences are SGHTA and FQGTGA. The CDR3 spells CASSLGLAGGPKDTQYF. CDR3 nucleotide sequence: TGTGCCAGCAGCTTAGGACTAGCGGGGGGGCCCAAAGATACGCAGTATTTT.

In its sample, this clonotype was seen many times. The V and J genes are TRBV10-3 and TRBJ2-3; D possibly uses TRBD1 or TRBD2 (5 bases each). Germline values: CDR1 ENHRY, CDR2 SYGVKD. The V and J ends lost 11 bases and 2 bases respectively, with 14 bases between them. This CDR3 region has 13 residues. The CDR3 bases are TGTGCCTCATCGTACGGGGCCACAGATACGCAGTATTTT. Translation: CASSYGATDTQYF.

This clonotype showed up many times. The chain carries TRBV12-3 or TRBV12-4 and TRBJ1-5, with 7 bases matching TRBD1. Losses at the gene ends were 4 bases for V and 4 bases for J; bases not matched to a gene: 1. This CDR3 has 13 residues. CDR3 sequence reads: CASSSDRNQPQHF. As DNA, the CDR3 is TGTGCCAGCAGTTCGGACAGGAATCAGCCCCAGCATTTT.

This sequence joins TRBV29-1 and TRBJ1-2; D possibly corresponds to TRBD1 (6 bases). Germline V gives CDR1 SQVTM, CDR2 ANQGSEA. The length of the CDR3 is 14 residues. V was cut by 3 bases and J by 8 bases, with 19 bases left in between. The CDR3 DNA sequence: TGCAGCGTTGACTCCTCGGGGGCAGGGGTCGGCTACACCTTC. Translated, it gives CSVDSSGAGVGYTF.